This T cell receptor (beta chain) was documented in a study of CD8 T cells in Susac syndrome. On this clonotype itself: Its cognate antigen is unknown.

Study-wide findings and caveats: TCR sequencing and HLA analysis covered a relatively small number of individuals.

Between the trimmed V and J ends, which lost 4 bases and 0 bases, there was a span of 3 bases. CDR1 is KGHDR, CDR2 SFDVKD, per germline. This CDR3 is built from 12 residues. Treatment-naive patients with stable or active relapsing-remitting disease were the multiple sclerosis controls. Reverse transcription used roughly 0.45 to 1 ug RNA and random hexamers. TCRdb passed the immunoSEQ multiplex PCR reads through MiXCR, listing each CDR3 protein once. The top ten hold approximately 0.07% of the sample, which has hundreds of thousands of distinct CDR3 sequences, just over 90% seen once. The source material was CD4+ T cells from PBMCs. This TCR was recovered from a human donor with multiple sclerosis. J is TRBJ2-7 and V is TRBV24-1; no clear D. DNA for the CDR3: TGTGCCACCAGTGACAACTCCTACGAGCAGTACGTC. This translates into CATSDNSYEQYV.